This T cell receptor (beta chain) is from a study of shared clonotypes between healthy human individuals. Germline CDR1 SGHAT, CDR2 FQNNGV. This CDR3 spans 16 amino acids. Losses at the gene ends were 4 bases for V and 0 bases for J; bases not matched to a gene: 8. Some clones are missing from TCRdb's copy, which holds only in-frame ones; the method was immunoSEQ multiplex PCR. The table has about half a million clones, 75% to 85% seen once. The TCR originated in a woman in her thirties or forties in good health. Some clones in this sample may be carry-over from other donors' samples. The chain recombines TRBV11-2 with TRBJ2-7; TRBD2 aligns across 8 bases. Sequencing was done on a sample of PBMCs. The CDR3 reads CASSSGLARASYEQYF. The CDR3 DNA reads as TGTGCCAGCAGCTCCGGACTAGCTAGGGCCTCCTACGAGCAGTACTTC.